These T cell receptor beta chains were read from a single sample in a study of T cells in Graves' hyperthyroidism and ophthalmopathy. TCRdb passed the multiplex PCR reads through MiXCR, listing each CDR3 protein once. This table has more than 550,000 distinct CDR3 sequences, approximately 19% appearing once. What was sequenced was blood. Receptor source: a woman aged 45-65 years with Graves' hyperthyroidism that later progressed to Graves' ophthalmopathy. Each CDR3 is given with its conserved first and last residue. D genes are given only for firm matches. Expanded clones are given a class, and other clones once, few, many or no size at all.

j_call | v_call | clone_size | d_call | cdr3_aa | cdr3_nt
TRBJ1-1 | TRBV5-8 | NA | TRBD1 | CASSLQGAWMNTEAFF | TGTGCCAGCAGCTTGCAGGGGGCGTGGATGAACACTGAAGCTTTCTTT
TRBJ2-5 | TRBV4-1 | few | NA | CASSQEFGVETQYF | TGCGCCAGCAGCCAAGAATTCGGGGTAGAGACCCAGTACTTC
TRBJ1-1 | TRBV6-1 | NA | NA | CASSRGARTEAFF | TGTGCCAGCAGTAGGGGGGCTCGGACTGAAGCTTTCTTT
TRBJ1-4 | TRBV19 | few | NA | CASSSRGSEKLFF | TGTGCCAGTAGCAGTAGGGGGTCGGAAAAACTGTTTTTT
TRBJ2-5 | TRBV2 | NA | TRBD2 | CASSERTSGGQTQYF | TGTGCCAGCAGTGAAAGGACTAGCGGGGGACAGACCCAGTACTTC
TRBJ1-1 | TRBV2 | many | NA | CASSEALRRESFF | TGTGCCAGCAGTGAAGCGCTTCGGAGGGAGTCGTTCTTT
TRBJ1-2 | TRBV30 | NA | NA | CAWSSLPGAGGYTF | TGTGCCTGGAGTTCGCTTCCCGGAGCGGGCGGCTACACCTTC
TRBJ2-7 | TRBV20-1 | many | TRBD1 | CSARDRQGWYEQYF | TGCAGTGCTAGAGATCGACAGGGTTGGTACGAGCAGTACTTC
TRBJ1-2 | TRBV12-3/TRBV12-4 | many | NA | CASKNMGDHYGYTF | TGTGCCAGCAAAAATATGGGGGATCACTATGGCTACACCTTC
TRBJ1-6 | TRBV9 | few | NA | CASSVAQVNSPLHF | TGTGCCAGCAGCGTAGCTCAGGTGAATTCACCCCTCCACTTT
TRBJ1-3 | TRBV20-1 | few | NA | CSARDRGRAYSGNTIYF | TGCAGTGCTAGAGATAGAGGCAGAGCTTACTCTGGAAACACCATATATTTT
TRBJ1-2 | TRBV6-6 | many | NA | CASSYEVGYGYTF | TGTGCCAGCAGTTACGAGGTGGGCTATGGCTACACCTTC
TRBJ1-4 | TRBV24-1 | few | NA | CATSDPRGTSGEKLFF | TGTGCCACCAGTGATCCCAGAGGGACATCTGGAGAAAAACTGTTTTTT
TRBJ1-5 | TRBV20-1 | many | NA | CSASGGQPQHF | TGCAGTGCTAGTGGGGGCCAGCCCCAGCATTTT
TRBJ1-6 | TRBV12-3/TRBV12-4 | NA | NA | CASTGTSPLHF | TGTGCCAGCACCGGGACGTCACCCCTCCACTTT
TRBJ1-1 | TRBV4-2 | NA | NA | CASSQDRGQDMNTEAFF | TGTGCCAGCAGCCAAGACAGGGGCCAAGACATGAACACTGAAGCTTTCTTT
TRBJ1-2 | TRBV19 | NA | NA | CASSSINRTSSCYGYTF | TGTGCCAGTAGTTCAATCAACCGGACCTCCTCATGCTATGGCTACACCTTC
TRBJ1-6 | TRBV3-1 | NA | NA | CASSRDWGSSPLHF | TGTGCCAGCAGTCGCGACTGGGGTAGTTCACCCCTCCACTTT
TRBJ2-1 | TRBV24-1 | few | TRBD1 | CATSDPGQGVDNEQFF | TGTGCCACCAGTGACCCGGGACAGGGGGTGGACAATGAGCAGTTCTTC
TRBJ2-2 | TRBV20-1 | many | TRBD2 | CSARSLAGADGELFF | TGCAGTGCTAGAAGCCTAGCGGGGGCGGACGGGGAGCTGTTTTTT
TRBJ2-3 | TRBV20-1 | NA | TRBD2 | CSAALAGQQDTQYF | TGCAGTGCCGCCCTAGCGGGGCAGCAGGATACGCAGTATTTT
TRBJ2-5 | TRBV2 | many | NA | CASSVGAQEETQYF | TGTGCCAGCAGTGTGGGGGCTCAGGAAGAGACCCAGTACTTC
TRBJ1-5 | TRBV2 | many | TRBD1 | CASRETGGNQPQHF | TGTGCCAGCAGGGAGACAGGGGGGAATCAGCCCCAGCATTTT
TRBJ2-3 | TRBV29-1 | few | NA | CSVAADTQYF | TGCAGCGTTGCCGCAGATACGCAGTATTTT
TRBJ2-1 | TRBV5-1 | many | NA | CASSFRPGEHNEQFF | TGCGCCAGCAGCTTTAGGCCGGGGGAGCATAATGAGCAGTTCTTC
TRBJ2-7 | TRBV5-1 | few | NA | CASSLGGGNYEQYF | TGCGCCAGCAGCTTGGGCGGAGGGAACTACGAGCAGTACTTC
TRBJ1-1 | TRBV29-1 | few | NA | CSVRGRVNTEAFF | TGCAGCGTTCGAGGGCGGGTGAACACTGAAGCTTTCTTT
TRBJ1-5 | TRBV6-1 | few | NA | CASSPPQGNQPQHF | TGTGCCAGCAGCCCGCCGCAGGGCAATCAGCCCCAGCATTTT
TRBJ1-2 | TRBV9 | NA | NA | CASSVEPGMDYGYTF | TGTGCCAGCAGCGTAGAGCCAGGGATGGACTATGGCTACACCTTC
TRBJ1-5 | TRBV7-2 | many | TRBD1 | CASSPRGGRASNQPQHF | TGTGCCAGCAGCCCCAGGGGGGGCAGGGCAAGCAATCAGCCCCAGCATTTT
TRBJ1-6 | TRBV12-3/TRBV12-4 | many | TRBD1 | CASSERQGRIVGSPLHF | TGTGCCAGCAGTGAAAGACAGGGGAGGATCGTAGGGTCACCCCTCCACTTT
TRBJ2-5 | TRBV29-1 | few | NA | CSVDSAPGWGETQYF | TGCAGCGTTGATTCGGCGCCAGGGTGGGGGGAGACCCAGTACTTC
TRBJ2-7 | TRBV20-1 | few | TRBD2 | CSAISGGAPYEQYF | TGCAGTGCGATTAGCGGGGGGGCCCCCTACGAGCAGTACTTC
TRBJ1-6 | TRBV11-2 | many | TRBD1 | CASSPRTGLGDIRNSPLHF | TGTGCCAGCAGCCCACGGACAGGGCTTGGTGATATTAGGAATTCACCCCTCCACTTT
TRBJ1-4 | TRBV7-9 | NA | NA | CASSLGETNEKLFF | TGTGCCAGCAGCTTAGGCGAGACTAATGAAAAACTGTTTTTT
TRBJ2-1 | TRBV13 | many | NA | CASSAGTVNEQFF | TGTGCCAGCAGCGCAGGGACGGTCAATGAGCAGTTCTTC
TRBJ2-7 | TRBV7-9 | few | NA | CASSLPGASYEQYF | TGTGCCAGCAGCTTACCAGGGGCCTCCTACGAGCAGTACTTC
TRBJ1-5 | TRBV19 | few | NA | CASKGDIWQPQHF | TGTGCCAGTAAAGGGGACATTTGGCAGCCCCAGCATTTT
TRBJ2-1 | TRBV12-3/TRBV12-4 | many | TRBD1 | CASRPGTGDFNEQFF | TGTGCCAGCAGACCCGGGACAGGGGACTTCAATGAGCAGTTCTTC